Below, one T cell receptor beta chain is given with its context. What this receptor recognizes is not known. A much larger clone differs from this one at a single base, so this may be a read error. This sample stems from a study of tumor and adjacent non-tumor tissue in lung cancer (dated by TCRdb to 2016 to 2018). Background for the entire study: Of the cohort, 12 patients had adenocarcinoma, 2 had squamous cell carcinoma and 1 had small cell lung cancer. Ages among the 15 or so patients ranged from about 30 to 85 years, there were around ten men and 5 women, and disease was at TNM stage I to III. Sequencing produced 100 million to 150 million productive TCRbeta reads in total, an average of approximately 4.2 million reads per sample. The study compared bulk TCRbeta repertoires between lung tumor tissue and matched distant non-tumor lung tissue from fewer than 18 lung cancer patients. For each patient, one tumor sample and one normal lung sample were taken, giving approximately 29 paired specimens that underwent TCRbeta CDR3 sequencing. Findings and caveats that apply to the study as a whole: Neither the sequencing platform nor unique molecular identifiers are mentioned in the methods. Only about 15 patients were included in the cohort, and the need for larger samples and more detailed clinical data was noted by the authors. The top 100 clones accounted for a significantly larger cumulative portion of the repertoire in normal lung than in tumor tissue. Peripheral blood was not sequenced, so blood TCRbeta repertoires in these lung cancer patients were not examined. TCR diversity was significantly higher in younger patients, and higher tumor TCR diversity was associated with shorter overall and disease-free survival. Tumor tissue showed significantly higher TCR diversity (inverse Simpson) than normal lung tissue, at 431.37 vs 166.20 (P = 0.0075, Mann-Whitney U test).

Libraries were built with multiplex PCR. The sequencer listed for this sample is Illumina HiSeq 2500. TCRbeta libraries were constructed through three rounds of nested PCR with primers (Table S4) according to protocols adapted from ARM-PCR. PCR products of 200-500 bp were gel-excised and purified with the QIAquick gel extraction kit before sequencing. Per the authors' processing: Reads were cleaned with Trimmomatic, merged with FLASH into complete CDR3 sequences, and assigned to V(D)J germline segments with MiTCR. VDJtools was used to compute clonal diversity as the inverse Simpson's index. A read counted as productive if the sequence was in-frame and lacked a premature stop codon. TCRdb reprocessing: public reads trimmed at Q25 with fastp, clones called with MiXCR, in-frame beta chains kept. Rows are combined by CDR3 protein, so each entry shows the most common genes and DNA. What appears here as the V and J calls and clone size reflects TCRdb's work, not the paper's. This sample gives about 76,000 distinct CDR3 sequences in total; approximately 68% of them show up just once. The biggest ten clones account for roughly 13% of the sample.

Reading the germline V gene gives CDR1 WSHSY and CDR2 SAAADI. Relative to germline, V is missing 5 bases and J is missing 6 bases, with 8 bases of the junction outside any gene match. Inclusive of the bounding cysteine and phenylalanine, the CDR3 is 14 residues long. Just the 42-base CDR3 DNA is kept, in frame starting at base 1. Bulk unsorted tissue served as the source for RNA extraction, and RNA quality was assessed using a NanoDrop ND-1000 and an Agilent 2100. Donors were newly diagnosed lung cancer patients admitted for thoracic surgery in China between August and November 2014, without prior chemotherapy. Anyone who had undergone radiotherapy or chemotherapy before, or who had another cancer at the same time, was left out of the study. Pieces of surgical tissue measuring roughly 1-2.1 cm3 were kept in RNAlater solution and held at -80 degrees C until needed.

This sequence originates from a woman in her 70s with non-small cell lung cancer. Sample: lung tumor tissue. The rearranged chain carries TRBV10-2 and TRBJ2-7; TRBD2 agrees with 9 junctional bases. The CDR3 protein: CASSPGTSWTEQYF. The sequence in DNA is TGCGCCAGCAGTCCCGGGACTAGCTGGACCGAGCAGTACTTC.